The T cell receptor (beta chain) under discussion was sequenced for a study of blood T cell repertoires in COVID-19. The wider study: The samples span acute and convalescent COVID-19 from the United States, Italy and Spain. In each case, the material was cDNA or gDNA derived from T cells, B-cell-depleted T cells, or PBMCs.

Per the original data handling: Amplification of reference gene primers was used by the study to estimate nucleated cell counts. Profiling relied on immunoSEQ multiplex PCR, and the TCRdb table lists in-frame clones only, not all of them. The DNA gave D and trimming, while V, J and clone size come from that table. The table records roughly 160,000 clones, 70% to 80% of them present only once. Followed over time, Seattle patients had been enrolled while infection was active. V lost 0 bases and J lost 2, with 11 bases in between. The germline gives CDR1 SGHAT, CDR2 FQNNGV. This CDR3 is built from 15 residues.

This clonotype was sampled from a woman in her sixties or seventies with COVID-19, enrolled during active disease. Sequenced material: peripheral blood. This chain links TRBV11-2 with TRBJ2-7; TRBD1 might be the D (5 bases). This chain's CDR3 is CASSLDPGLTYEQYV. In DNA form, the CDR3 reads TGTGCCAGCAGCTTAGATCCAGGGCTGACCTACGAGCAGTACGTC.